The TCR beta chain described here comes from a study of CD4+ T cells in melanoma. Sequencing was performed with immunoSEQ multiplex PCR; in TCRdb, only in-frame clones are kept and a portion is missing. The sample has approximately 12,000 clones, less than 80% seen once. Trimming left V 8 bases short and J 5 bases short, with 19 bases between. This CDR3 is built from 15 residues. CDR1 is MNHNS, CDR2 SASEGT, per germline. Concerning this clone itself: Its antigen is unidentified.

Study findings and constraints: A reported correlation linked neoantigen-specific CD4+ T cells to CD8+, macrophage and B cell function.

The sequence came from a human donor with melanoma. The sample consisted of cells from a culture (not recorded whether cultured in vitro). V and J are TRBV6-1 and TRBJ2-1, with D perhaps matching TRBD1 (7 bases). As DNA, the CDR3 is TGTGCCAGCGGGGGGCCAGGGGGGAGACACAATGAGCAGTTCTTC. This sequence encodes CASGGPGGRHNEQFF.